The clone carrying this T cell receptor (beta chain) occurred once. The data originate from a study of blood T cell repertoires in COVID-19. Study information: PBMCs, B-cell-depleted T cells, or T cells were the source of the cDNA or gDNA that made up the material.

CDR1 SGHAT and CDR2 FQNNGV come from the germline V gene. V lost 6 bases to trimming and J lost 3 bases; unmatched junction nucleotides: 12. This CDR3 is 16 amino acids long. The data were produced by immunoSEQ multiplex PCR, yet TCRdb's version contains in-frame clones alone and is incomplete. The table shows approximately 200,000 clones, with about 85% occurring only once. The clonotype comes from a woman in her twenties or thirties with active or convalescent COVID-19. Sequenced sample: peripheral blood. The chain has TRBV11-2 and TRBJ2-7; TRBD2 matches 9 bases. CDR3 nucleotides: TGTGCCAGCAGTCAGTTAGCGGGAGAGGGAGACTACGAGCAGTACTTC. This translates into CASSQLAGEGDYEQYF. Complete variable domain (other parts from reference TRBV11-2 and TRBJ2-7): EAGVAQSPRYKIIEKRQSVAFWCNPISGHATLYWYQQILGQGPKLLIQFQNNGVVDDSQLPKDRFSAERLKGVDSTLKIQPAKLEDSAVYLCASSQLAGEGDYEQYFGPGTRLTVT.